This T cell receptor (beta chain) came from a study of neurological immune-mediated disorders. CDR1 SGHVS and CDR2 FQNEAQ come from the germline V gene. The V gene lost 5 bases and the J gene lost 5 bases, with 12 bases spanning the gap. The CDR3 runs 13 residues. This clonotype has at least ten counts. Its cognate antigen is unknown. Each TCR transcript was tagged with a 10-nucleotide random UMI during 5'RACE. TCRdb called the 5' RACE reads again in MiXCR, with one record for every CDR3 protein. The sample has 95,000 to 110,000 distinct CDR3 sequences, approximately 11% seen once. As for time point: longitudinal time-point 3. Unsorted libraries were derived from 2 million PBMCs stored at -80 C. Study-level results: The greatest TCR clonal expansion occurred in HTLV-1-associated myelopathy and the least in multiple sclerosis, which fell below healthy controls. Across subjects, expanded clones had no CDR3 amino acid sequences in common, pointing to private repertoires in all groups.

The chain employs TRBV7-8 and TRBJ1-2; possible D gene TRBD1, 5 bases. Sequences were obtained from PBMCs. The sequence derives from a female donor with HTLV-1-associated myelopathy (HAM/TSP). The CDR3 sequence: CASSATAPYGYTF. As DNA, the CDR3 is TGTGCCAGCAGCGCGACAGCACCTTATGGCTACACCTTC.